This T cell receptor (beta chain) was sequenced for a study of blood T cell repertoires in COVID-19. This clone was picked up one time. Assay used: immunoSEQ multiplex PCR; TCRdb lists only in-frame clones, some missing. The table has approximately 260,000 clones, 75% to 95% seen once. Germline CDR1 and CDR2: ENHRY and SYGVKD. The V and J ends lost 0 bases and 5 bases respectively, with 13 bases between them. The CDR3 has 15 residues. Cohort assignment relied on participant-reported clinical history. This sequence was found in a woman aged 18-29 years who had recovered from COVID-19. This chain joins TRBV10-3 and TRBJ2-5, with a possible D match to TRBD1 (6 bases). The sample was PBMCs or T cells enriched from blood (not recorded which). The CDR3 region is CAISESMTGRETQYF. Here the CDR3 DNA reads TGTGCCATCAGTGAGTCCATGACAGGTCGGGAGACCCAGTACTTC.